This TCR beta chain was sequenced for a study of CD8+ T cells in alopecia areata. Notes on the study in general: Higher clonality and more expanded CD8+ clones appeared in lesional than normal scalp.

Concerning this clone: Its target is not known.

RNA extraction and reverse transcription yielded cDNA as sequencing template. The repertoire was sequenced with immunoSEQ multiplex PCR; TCRdb's copy has only in-frame clones and lacks some. The data show 150,000 to 200,000 clones, about three fifths seen once. Trimming left V 5 bases short and J 2 bases short, with 9 bases between. The CDR3 is 12 amino acids. CDR1 and CDR2 (germline): SQVTM, ANQGSEA. The chain recombines TRBV29-1 with TRBJ1-1; D not resolved. This clonotype was obtained from a human donor in good health. The sample comprised CD4+ T cells sorted from blood. CDR3 coding DNA: TGCAGCGTTTACGGCCCTAACACTGAAGCTTTCTTT. The encoded protein is CSVYGPNTEAFF. Drawing the rest from reference TRBV29-1 and TRBJ1-1, the complete variable domain is SAVISQKPSRDICQRGTSLTIQCQVDSQVTMMFWYRQQPGQSLTLIATANQGSEATYESGFVIDKFPISRPNLTFSTLTVSNMSPEDSSIYLCSVYGPNTEAFFGQGTRLTVV.